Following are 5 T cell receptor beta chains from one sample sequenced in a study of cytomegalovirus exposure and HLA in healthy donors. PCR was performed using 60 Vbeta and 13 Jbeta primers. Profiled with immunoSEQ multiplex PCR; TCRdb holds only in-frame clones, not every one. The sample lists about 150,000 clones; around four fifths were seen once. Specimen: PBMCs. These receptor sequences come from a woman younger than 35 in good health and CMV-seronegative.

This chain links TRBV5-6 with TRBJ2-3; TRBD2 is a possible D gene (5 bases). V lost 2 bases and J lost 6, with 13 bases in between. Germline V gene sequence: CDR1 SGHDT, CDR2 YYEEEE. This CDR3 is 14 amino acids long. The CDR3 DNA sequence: TGTGCCAGCAGCTTTGGTGGAGGCAAGGATACGCAGTATTTT. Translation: CASSFGGGKDTQYF.

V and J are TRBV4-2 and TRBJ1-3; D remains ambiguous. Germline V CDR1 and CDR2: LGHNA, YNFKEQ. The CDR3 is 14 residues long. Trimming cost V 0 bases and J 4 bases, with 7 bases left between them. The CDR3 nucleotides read TGTGCCAGCAGCCAAGAAGAGCGCGGAAACACCATATATTTT. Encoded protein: CASSQEERGNTIYF.

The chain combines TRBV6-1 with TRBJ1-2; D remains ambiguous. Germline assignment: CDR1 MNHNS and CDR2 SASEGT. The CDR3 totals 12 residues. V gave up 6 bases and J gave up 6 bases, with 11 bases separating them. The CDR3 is CASREWLNGYTF. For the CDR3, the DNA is TGTGCCAGCAGGGAATGGCTCAATGGCTACACCTTC.

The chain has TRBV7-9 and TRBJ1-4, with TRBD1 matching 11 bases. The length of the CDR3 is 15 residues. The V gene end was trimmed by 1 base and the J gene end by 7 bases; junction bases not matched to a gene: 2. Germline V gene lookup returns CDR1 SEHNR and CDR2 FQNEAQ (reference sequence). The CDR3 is CASSLEGTGGEKLFF. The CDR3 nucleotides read TGTGCCAGCAGCTTAGAGGGGACAGGGGGTGAAAAACTGTTTTTT.

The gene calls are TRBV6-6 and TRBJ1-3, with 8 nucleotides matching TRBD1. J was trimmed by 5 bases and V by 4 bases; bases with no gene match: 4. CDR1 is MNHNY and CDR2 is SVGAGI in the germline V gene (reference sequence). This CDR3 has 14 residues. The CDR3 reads CASSSQGARNTIYF. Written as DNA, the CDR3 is TGTGCCAGCAGTTCCCAGGGGGCGAGAAACACCATATATTTT.